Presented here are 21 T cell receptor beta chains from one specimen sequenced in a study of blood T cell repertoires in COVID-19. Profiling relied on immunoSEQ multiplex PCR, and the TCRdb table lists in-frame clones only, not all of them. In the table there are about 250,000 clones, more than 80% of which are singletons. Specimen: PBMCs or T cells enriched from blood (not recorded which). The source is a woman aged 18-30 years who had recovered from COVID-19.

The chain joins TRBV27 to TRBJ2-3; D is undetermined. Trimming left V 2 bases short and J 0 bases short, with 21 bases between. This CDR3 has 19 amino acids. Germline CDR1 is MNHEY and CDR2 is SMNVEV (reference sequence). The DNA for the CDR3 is TGTGCCAGCAGTTTAGGGCTGCTCTCCCGAACGACAAGCACAGATACGCAGTATTTT. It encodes CASSLGLLSRTTSTDTQYF.

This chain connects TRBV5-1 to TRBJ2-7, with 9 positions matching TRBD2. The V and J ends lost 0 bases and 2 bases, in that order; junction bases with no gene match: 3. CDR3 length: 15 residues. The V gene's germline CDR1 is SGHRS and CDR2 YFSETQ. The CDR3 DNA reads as TGCGCCAGCAGCTTGGCAGCGGGGGGTCCCTACGAGCAGTACTTC. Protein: CASSLAAGGPYEQYF.

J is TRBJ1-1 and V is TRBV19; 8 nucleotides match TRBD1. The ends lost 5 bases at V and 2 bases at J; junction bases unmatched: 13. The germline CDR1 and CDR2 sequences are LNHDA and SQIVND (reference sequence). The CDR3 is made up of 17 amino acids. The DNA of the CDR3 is TGTGCCAGTAGTCCCGGAGGCAGGGGGCTACTAAACACTGAAGCTTTCTTT. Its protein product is CASSPGGRGLLNTEAFF.

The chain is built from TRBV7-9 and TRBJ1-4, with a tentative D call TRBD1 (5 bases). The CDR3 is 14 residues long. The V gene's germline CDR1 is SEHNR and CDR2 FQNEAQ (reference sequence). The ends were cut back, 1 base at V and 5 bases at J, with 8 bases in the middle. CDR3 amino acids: CASSLGQGNEKLFF. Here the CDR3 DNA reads TGTGCCAGCAGCTTAGGCCAGGGAAATGAAAAACTGTTTTTT.

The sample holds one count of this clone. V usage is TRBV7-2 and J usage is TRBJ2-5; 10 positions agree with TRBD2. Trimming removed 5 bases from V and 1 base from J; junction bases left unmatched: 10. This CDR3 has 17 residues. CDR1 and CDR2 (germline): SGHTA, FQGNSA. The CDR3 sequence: CASSPGWLAGAQETQYF. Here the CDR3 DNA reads TGTGCCAGCAGCCCGGGGTGGCTAGCGGGGGCCCAAGAGACCCAGTACTTC.

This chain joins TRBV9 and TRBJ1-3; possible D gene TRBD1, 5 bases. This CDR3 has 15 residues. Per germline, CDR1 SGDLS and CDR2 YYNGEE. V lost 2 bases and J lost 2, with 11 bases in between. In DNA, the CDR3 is TGTGCCAGCAGCGTGGGGACTGACGCTGGAAACACCATATATTTT. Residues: CASSVGTDAGNTIYF. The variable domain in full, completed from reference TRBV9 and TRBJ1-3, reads DSGVTQTPKHLITATGQRVTLRCSPRSGDLSVYWYQQSLDQGLQFLIQYYNGEERAKGNILERFSAQQFPDLHSELNLSSLELGDSALYFCASSVGTDAGNTIYFGEGSWLTVV.

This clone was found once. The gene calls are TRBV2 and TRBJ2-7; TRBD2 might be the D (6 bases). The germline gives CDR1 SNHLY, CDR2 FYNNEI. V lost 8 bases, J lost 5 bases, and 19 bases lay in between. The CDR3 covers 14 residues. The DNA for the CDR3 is TGTGCCAGCCAACTATCAAGGGGCGGGGACGAGCAGTACTTC. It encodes CASQLSRGGDEQYF.

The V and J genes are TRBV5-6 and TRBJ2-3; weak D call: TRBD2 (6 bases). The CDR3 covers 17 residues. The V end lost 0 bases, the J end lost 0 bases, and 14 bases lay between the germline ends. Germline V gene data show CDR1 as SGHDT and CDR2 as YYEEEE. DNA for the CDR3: TGTGCCAGCAGCTTGGGAGCGACGGGAGCTAGCACAGATACGCAGTATTTT. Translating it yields CASSLGATGASTDTQYF. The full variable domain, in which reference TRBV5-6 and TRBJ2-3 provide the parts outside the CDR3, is DAGVTQSPTHLIKTRGQQVTLRCSPKSGHDTVSWYQQALGQGPQFIFQYYEEEERQRGNFPDRFSGHQFPNYSSELNVNALLLGDSALYLCASSLGATGASTDTQYFGPGTRLTVL.

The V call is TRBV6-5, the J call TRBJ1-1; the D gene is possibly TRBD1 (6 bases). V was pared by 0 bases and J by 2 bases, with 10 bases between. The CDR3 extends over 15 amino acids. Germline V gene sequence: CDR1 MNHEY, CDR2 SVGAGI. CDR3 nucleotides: TGTGCCAGCAGTTACTCGACAGGCCGAAACACTGAAGCTTTCTTT. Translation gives CASSYSTGRNTEAFF.

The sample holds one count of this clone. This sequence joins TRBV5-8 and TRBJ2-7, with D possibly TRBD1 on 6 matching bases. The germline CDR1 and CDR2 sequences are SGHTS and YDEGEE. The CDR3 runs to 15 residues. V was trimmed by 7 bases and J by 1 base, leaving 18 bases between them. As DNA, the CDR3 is TGTGCCAGCGAGGGCCCCGGGACACCGTCCTACGAGCAGTACTTC. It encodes CASEGPGTPSYEQYF.

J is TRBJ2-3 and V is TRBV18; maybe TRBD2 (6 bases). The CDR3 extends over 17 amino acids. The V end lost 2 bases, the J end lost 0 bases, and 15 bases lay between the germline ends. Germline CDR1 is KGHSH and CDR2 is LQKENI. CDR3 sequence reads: CASSPTRGSTSTDTQYF. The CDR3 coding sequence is TGTGCCAGCTCACCAACTCGGGGGAGTACTAGCACAGATACGCAGTATTTT.

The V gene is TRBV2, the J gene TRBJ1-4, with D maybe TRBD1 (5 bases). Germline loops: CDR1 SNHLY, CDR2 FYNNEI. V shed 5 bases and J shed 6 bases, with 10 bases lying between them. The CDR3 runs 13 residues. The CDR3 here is CASSQGFYEKLFF. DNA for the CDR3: TGTGCCAGCAGTCAGGGTTTTTATGAAAAACTGTTTTTT. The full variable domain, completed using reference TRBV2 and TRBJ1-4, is EPEVTQTPSHQVTQMGQEVILRCVPISNHLYFYWYRQILGQKVEFLVSFYNNEISEKSEIFDDQFSVERPDGSNFTLKIRSTKLEDSAMYFCASSQGFYEKLFFGSGTQLSVL.

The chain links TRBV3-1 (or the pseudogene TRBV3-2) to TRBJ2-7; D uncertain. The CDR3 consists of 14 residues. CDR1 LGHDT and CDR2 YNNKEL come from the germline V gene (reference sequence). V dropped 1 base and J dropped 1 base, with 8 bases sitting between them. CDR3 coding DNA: TGTGCCAGCAGCCAAGCCGCGCCATCCTACGAGCAGTACTTC. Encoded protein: CASSQAAPSYEQYF.

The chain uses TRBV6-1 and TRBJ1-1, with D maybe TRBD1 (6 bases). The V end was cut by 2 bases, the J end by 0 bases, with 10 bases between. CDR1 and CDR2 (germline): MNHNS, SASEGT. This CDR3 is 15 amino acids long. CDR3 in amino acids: CASSEWQGMNTEAFF. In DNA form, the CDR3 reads TGTGCCAGCAGTGAATGGCAGGGGATGAACACTGAAGCTTTCTTT.

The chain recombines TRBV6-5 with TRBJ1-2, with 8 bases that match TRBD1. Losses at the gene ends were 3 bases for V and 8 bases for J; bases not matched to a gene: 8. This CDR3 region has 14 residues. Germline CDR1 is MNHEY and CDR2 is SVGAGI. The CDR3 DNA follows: TGTGCCAGCAGTTATAACAGACAGGGGATCGGCTACACCTTC. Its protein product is CASSYNRQGIGYTF.

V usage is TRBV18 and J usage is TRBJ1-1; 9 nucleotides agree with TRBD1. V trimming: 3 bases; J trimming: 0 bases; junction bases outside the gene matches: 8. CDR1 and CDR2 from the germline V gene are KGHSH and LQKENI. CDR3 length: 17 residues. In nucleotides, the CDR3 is TGTGCCAGCTCACCCGGTACAGGGGGCTACATGAACACTGAAGCTTTCTTT. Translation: CASSPGTGGYMNTEAFF.

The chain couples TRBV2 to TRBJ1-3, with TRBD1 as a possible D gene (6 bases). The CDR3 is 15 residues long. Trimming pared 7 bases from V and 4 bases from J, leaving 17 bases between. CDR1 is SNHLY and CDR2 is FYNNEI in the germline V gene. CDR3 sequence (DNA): TGTGCCAGCACCGGGGACACAGGTACAGGAAACACCATATATTTT. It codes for CASTGDTGTGNTIYF.

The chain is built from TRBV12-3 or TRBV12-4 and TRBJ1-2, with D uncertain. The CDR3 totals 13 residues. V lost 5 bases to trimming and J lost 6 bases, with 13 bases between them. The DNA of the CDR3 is TGTGCCAGCAGTGAATTAAATGAGAATGGCTACACCTTC. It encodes CASSELNENGYTF.

The chain's CDR3 is CASSPNRLGERSGELFF. The CDR3 region has the DNA TGTGCCAGCTCACCAAATCGGTTAGGAGAACGCTCCGGGGAGCTGTTTTTT. The rearrangement links TRBV18 to TRBJ2-2; no clear D gene. Trimming removed 2 bases from V and 6 bases from J, with 19 bases in between. The germline V gene has CDR1 KGHSH and CDR2 LQKENI. The CDR3 sequence is 17 residues long.

The CDR3 DNA reads TGTGCCAGCAGCACCGACAGGGGCGACAATCAGCCCCAGCATTTT. Encoded protein: CASSTDRGDNQPQHF. This chain uses TRBV5-4 with TRBJ1-5; 8 bases map to TRBD1. CDR1 and CDR2 (germline): SGHNT, YYREEE (reference sequence). This CDR3 comprises 15 residues. V gave up 4 bases and J gave up 3 bases; unmatched junction bases: 6. The complete variable domain, with remaining parts taken from reference TRBV5-4 and TRBJ1-5, reads ETGVTQSPTHLIKTRGQQVTLRCSSQSGHNTVSWYQQALGQGPQFIFQYYREEENGRGNFPPRFSGLQFPNYSSELNVNALELDDSALYLCASSTDRGDNQPQHFGDGTRLSIL.

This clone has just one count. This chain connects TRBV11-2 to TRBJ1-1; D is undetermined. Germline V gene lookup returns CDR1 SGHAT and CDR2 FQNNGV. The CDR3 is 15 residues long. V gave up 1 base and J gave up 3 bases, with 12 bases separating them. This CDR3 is CASSLVRGSDTEAFF. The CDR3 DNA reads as TGTGCCAGCAGCTTAGTACGGGGTAGCGACACTGAAGCTTTCTTT.